This T cell receptor (beta chain) was captured by sequencing in a study of chemoradiotherapy in HPV16-positive cancers. Some clones are missing from TCRdb's copy, which holds only in-frame ones; the method was immunoSEQ multiplex PCR. This table has around 9,000 clones, roughly 71% appearing once. Remarks on this clone: Its antigen is not known.

Points from the study as a whole: Non-HPV-specific T cells did not expand in tumors during treatment, whereas candidate HPV-specific clones and E7-related motifs did.

Germline CDR1 is SEHNR and CDR2 is FQNEAQ (reference sequence). The ends lost 5 bases at V and 1 base at J; junction bases unmatched: 6. The CDR3 sequence is 16 residues long. The source material was tumor tissue, sampled from a patient who underwent chemoradiotherapy. This sequence originates from a human donor with HPV-associated anogenital cancer. V and J are TRBV7-9 and TRBJ2-5, with TRBD2 identical over 11 bases. CDR3 nucleotide sequence: TGTGCCAGCAGCCCGGGACTAGCGGTTACCCAAGAGACCCAGTACTTC. Its protein product is CASSPGLAVTQETQYF. Combining the CDR3 with reference TRBV7-9 and TRBJ2-5 gives the whole variable domain DTGVSQNPRHKITKRGQNVTFRCDPISEHNRLYWYRQTLGQGPEFLTYFQNEAQLEKSRLLSDRFSAERPKGSFSTLEIQRTEQGDSAMYLCASSPGLAVTQETQYFGPGTRLLVL.